This TCR beta chain originates from a study of low-dose radiotherapy and immunotherapy resistance in tumors. Study summary: The patients were given nivolumab 240 mg every two weeks and ipilimumab 1 mg/kg every six weeks, through an intravenous route.

Trimming took off 6 bases at V and 0 bases at J, with 14 bases between the two ends. The CDR3 is 16 amino acids. The germline gives CDR1 MNHEY, CDR2 SVGAGI. This clonotype was seen ten or more times. The time point: before trial treatment. Nivolumab, ipilimumab, aspirin, low-dose cyclophosphamide and low-dose radiotherapy were given to donors. Eligible patients had advanced solid tumors lacking tumor-infiltrating lymphocytes. First-strand cDNA used TRAV- and TRBV-specific primers, covering alpha and beta chains. With a V-primer adapter and a constant-region primer, TCRs were amplified for around 20 PCR cycles. TCRdb reanalysed the reads using MiXCR and keeps one entry per CDR3 protein. The table records nearly 95,000 distinct CDR3 sequences, more than 8.5% of them present only once.

Sequences were derived from PBMCs, sampled before treatment. The chain has TRBV6-5 and TRBJ2-2, with TRBD2 as a possible D gene (6 bases). This clonotype was sampled from a male donor with prostate cancer. The CDR3: CASRPPSAANTGELFF. Written as DNA, the CDR3 is TGTGCCAGCAGACCTCCTAGCGCGGCGAACACCGGGGAGCTGTTTTTT.